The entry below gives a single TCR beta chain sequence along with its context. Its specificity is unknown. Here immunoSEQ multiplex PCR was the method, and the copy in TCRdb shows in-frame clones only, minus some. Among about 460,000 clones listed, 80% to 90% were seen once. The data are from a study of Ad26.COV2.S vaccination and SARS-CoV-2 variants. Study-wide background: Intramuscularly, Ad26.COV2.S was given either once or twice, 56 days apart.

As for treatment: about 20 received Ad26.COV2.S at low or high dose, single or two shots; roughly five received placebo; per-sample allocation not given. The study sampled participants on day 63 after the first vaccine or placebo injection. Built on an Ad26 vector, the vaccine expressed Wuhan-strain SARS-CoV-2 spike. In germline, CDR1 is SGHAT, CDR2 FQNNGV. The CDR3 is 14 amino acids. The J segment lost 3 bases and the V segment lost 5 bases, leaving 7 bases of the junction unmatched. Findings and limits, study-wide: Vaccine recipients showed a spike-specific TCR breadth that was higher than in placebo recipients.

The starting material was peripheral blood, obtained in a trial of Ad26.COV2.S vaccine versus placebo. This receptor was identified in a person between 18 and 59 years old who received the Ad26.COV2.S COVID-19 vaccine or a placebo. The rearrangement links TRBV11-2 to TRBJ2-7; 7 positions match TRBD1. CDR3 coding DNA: TGTGCCAGCAGCCGTATAAGGGGGCACTACGAGCAGTACTTC. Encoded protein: CASSRIRGHYEQYF.